The following is a TCR beta chain sequence with its context. What it binds is unknown. This specimen belongs to a study of cytomegalovirus exposure and HLA in healthy donors. Findings of the study overall: When the data were analyzed later, several of the most significant clusters appeared to be linked to common viral pathogens. Cytomegalovirus-associated TCR beta chains were listed, numbering 164.

The PCR contained 60 Vbeta and 13 Jbeta primers. Data came from immunoSEQ multiplex PCR; TCRdb stores just in-frame clones and leaves some out. In all, the sample yields around 130,000 clones. Germline CDR1 is MNHEY and CDR2 is SVGAGI. The ends lost 6 bases at V and 3 bases at J; junction bases unmatched: 8. The CDR3 sequence is 14 residues long. Sample: PBMCs. The TCR was taken from a woman aged 60-70 years in good health and CMV-seronegative. J is TRBJ2-7 and V is TRBV6-5, with TRBD1 identical over 7 bases. The CDR3 DNA follows: TGTGCCAGCAGGGCCGGGACAGATATCTACGAGCAGTACTTC. Translating it yields CASRAGTDIYEQYF.